This T cell receptor beta chain was retrieved from a study of CD8 T cells in Susac syndrome. Study-level information: Patients with Susac syndrome had blood drawn and were at that point therapy-naive, on corticosteroids, or on intravenous immunoglobulin alone.

This clonotype appeared a single time. cDNA came from about 0.5 to 1 ug RNA primed by random hexamers. The amplification used immunoSEQ multiplex PCR on TCR beta CDR3; it spanned 54 Vbeta and 13 Jbeta. TCRdb passed the immunoSEQ multiplex PCR reads through MiXCR, listing each CDR3 protein once. Of about 180,000 distinct CDR3 sequences in the sample, just under 95% are singletons; the top ten hold around 0.095%. The V gene lost 2 bases and the J gene lost 4 bases, with 12 bases spanning the gap. The germline gives CDR1 DFQATT, CDR2 SNEGSKA (reference sequence). This CDR3 has 14 residues. The chain is built from TRBV20-1 and TRBJ2-1, with D tentatively TRBD2 (6 bases). What was sequenced was CD4+ T cells from PBMCs. The clonotype comes from a human donor with Susac syndrome. The CDR3 bases are TGCAGTGCTAGACGTAGCGGCCCTTACAATGAGCAGTTCTTC. It specifies CSARRSGPYNEQFF.